This T cell receptor (beta chain) stems from a study of shared clonotypes between healthy human individuals. Study details: Per-donor plates numbered three CD4 naive, three CD4 memory, two CD8 naive and one CD8 memory. Study conclusions and caveats: Across a few donors, naive CD4 shared roughly 5.1%, naive CD8 around 3.8%, memory CD4 roughly 2.4%, memory CD8 0.35% to 0.5%. The study's rarefaction showed incomplete sorted-subset sequencing despite large depth.

Libraries were prepared by immunoSEQ multiplex PCR; TCRdb keeps only in-frame clonotypes and omits some of them. The data show hundreds of thousands of clones, 95% to 98% seen once. Turning to this clone: The antigen is undetermined.

The sample was naive CD4+ T cells sorted from blood. Documented subset: CD45RA+ positively selected. This receptor was obtained from a woman younger than 45 in good health.

As DNA, the CDR3 is TGTGCCAGCAGCGGACTCCAGCATACGCAGTATTTT. Amino acid sequence: CASSGLQHTQYF. The chain carries TRBV5-8 and TRBJ2-3; TRBD2 might be the D (5 bases). The CDR3 contains 12 residues. Per germline, CDR1 SGHTS and CDR2 YDEGEE. Between the trimmed V and J ends, which lost 4 bases and 7 bases, there was a span of 10 bases.